The rows below give T cell receptor beta chains drawn from one sample of a study of T-cell reconstitution after alpha-beta-depleted transplantation in children. Using its own MiXCR run on the PCR reads, TCRdb lists one record per CDR3 protein. The table shows about 240,000 distinct CDR3 sequences, with over 20% occurring only once. Sequences were derived from PBMCs, sampled before TCRalphabeta/CD19-depleted stem cell transplant. Source of these receptors: a girl aged 2 to 10 with Fanconi anemia, due to receive a stem cell transplant. The CDR3 runs from the conserved cysteine through the conserved F or W. D genes are given only for firm matches. Size is omitted from some rows. Given values are once, few, many or a class for expanded clones.

TRBD2,TRBJ2-1,few,TRBV7-8,TGTGCCAGCAGCTCCAAGCCCGGGACTAGCGCGTACAATGAGCAGTTCTTC,CASSSKPGTSAYNEQFF
NA,TRBJ2-1,NA,TRBV2,TGTGCCAGCAGTGAGCTGGTGGCTAGCGAACACAATGAGCAGTTCTTC,CASSELVASEHNEQFF
NA,TRBJ1-6,NA,TRBV11-2,TGTGCCAGCAGCTTAGTTCGTGTGGCCGACAGGTCGAGCTCCTATAATTCACCCCTCCACTTT,CASSLVRVADRSSSYNSPLHF
NA,TRBJ1-6,many,TRBV12-3/TRBV12-4,TGTGCCAGCAGTCTGGGTAGTAATTCACCCCTCCACTTT,CASSLGSNSPLHF
NA,TRBJ1-3,NA,TRBV7-2,TGTGCCAGCAGCTTGGTAGGGGCAGGAGGAAACACCATATATTTT,CASSLVGAGGNTIYF
TRBD2,TRBJ2-7,many,TRBV12-3/TRBV12-4,TGTGCCAGCAGTTCTAGCGGGGGGGCTACCTACGAGCAGTACTTC,CASSSSGGATYEQYF
TRBD2,TRBJ2-7,NA,TRBV5-6,TGTGCCAGCAGCCGGACTAGCGGGGCCTACGAGCAGTACTTC,CASSRTSGAYEQYF
NA,TRBJ2-7,NA,TRBV5-1,TGCGCCAGCAGCTTTGGGGGTCACTCCTACGAGCAGTACTTC,CASSFGGHSYEQYF
TRBD2,TRBJ2-1,NA,TRBV20-1,TGCAGTGCTAGAGATCCGGGGCGGGAGGGCCTCAGATACAATGAGCAGTTCTTC,CSARDPGREGLRYNEQFF
NA,TRBJ2-1,NA,TRBV7-9,TGTGCCAGCAGCTTCTCTACGGGAATTAGAAATGAGCAGTTCTTC,CASSFSTGIRNEQFF
TRBD1,TRBJ2-7,few,TRBV7-2,TGTGCCAGCAGCTTAGTCACCTTTTGGGACAGGGGTGACGAGCAGTACTTC,CASSLVTFWDRGDEQYF
TRBD2,TRBJ2-3,many,TRBV12-3/TRBV12-4,TGTGCCAGCAGTTTAGACGGGGGGGGAAGCACAGATACGCAGTATTTT,CASSLDGGGSTDTQYF
TRBD1,TRBJ1-2,many,TRBV5-1,TGCGCCAGACGCGGACAGGCGTATGGCTACACCTTC,CARRGQAYGYTF
NA,TRBJ2-7,many,TRBV15,TGTGCCACCAGCAGTTACCAGGGTGAGCAGTACTTC,CATSSYQGEQYF
NA,TRBJ1-6,many,TRBV25-1,TGTGCCAGCAGTGTCCCCGTCCCTAATTCACCCCTCCACTTT,CASSVPVPNSPLHF
NA,TRBJ1-1,few,TRBV20-1,TGCAGTGCATATGGGGGCAGTGCAACGAACACTGAAGCTTTCTTT,CSAYGGSATNTEAFF
NA,TRBJ2-7,NA,TRBV29-1,TGCAGCGTTGAAGATTCGGAGGGGCTACCGGAAAACTCCTACGAGCAGTACTTC,CSVEDSEGLPENSYEQYF
NA,TRBJ1-1,few,TRBV28,TGTGCCAGCAGTTCAGTGGACACTGAAGCTTTCTTT,CASSSVDTEAFF
NA,TRBJ2-3,NA,TRBV6-6,TGTGCCAGCAGGGGGGAGGAAATAGATACGCAGTATTTT,CASRGEEIDTQYF
TRBD1,TRBJ2-3,NA,TRBV4-2,TGTGCCAGCAGCCCCAGGACAGGCAGATTTAGCACAGATACGCAGTATTTT,CASSPRTGRFSTDTQYF
NA,TRBJ2-7,NA,TRBV15,TGTGCCACCAGCAGACGTACAGGTTCTCCCTACGAGCAGTACTTC,CATSRRTGSPYEQYF
TRBD2,TRBJ2-3,NA,TRBV4-2,TGTGCCAGCAGCCCGGTAGCGGGGGGGCGGGGCACAGATACGCAGTATTTT,CASSPVAGGRGTDTQYF
TRBD2,TRBJ2-7,NA,TRBV7-2,TGTGCCAGCAGCTTAGTCGGGACTAGTGTATACGAGCAGTACTTC,CASSLVGTSVYEQYF
NA,TRBJ2-5,NA,TRBV20-1,TGCAGTGCTAGTGGGGAGATCGGGGAGACCCAGTACTTC,CSASGEIGETQYF
NA,TRBJ2-7,many,TRBV5-1,TGCGCCAGCAGCTTGGTAGAAGGGCACGAGCAGTACTTC,CASSLVEGHEQYF
TRBD2,TRBJ2-3,NA,TRBV5-1,TGCGCCAGCAAACTAGCGGCAAACACAGATACGCAGTATTTT,CASKLAANTDTQYF
NA,TRBJ2-5,few,TRBV20-1,TGCAGTACGACGGGTCAAGAGACCCAGTACTTC,CSTTGQETQYF